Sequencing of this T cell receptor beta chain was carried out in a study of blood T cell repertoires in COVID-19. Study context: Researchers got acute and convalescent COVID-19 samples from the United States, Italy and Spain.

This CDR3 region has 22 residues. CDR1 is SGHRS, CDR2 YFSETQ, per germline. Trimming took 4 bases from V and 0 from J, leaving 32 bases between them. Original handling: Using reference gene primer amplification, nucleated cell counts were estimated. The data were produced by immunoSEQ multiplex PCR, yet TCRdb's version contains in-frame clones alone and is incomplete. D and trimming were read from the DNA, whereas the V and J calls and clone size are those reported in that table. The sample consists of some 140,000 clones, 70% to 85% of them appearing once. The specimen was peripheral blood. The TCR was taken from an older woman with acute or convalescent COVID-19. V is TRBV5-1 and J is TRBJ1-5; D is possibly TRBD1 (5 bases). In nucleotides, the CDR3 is TGCGCCAGCAGCCTCGGCGGGATGAAGATGGGGCCCCGGAAGAATAGCAATCAGCCCCAGCATTTT. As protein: CASSLGGMKMGPRKNSNQPQHF.